The following is a T cell receptor beta chain sequence with its context. What antigen it recognizes has not been identified. Within one base of it there is no much larger clone, and no base qualities were kept. The data were taken from a study of blood T cell repertoires in COVID-19 (dated by TCRdb to between 2020 and 2021). In terms of the full investigation: The collaborator samples originated in the United States, Italy and Spain and spanned the acute and convalescent phases of COVID-19. The material from the prospective study consisted of cDNA or gDNA derived from T cells, B-cell-depleted T cells, or PBMCs. Deeply sampled blood TCRbeta repertoires from subjects exposed to, actively infected with, or recovered from COVID-19 were included in the dataset. The repertoires were made available in a free public database intended to serve as a resource for research on the immune response to SARS-CoV-2. Samples were obtained from the ongoing ImmuneRACE study (first 160 participants) and from some 1,200 subjects provided by 6 global collaborators. A de-identified subject ID, COVID-19 status, age in years and sex were almost always included in the sample metadata. HLA class I and class II types, where available, came from metadata supplied by the sample provider rather than from assay-based typing.

What the work shows at the level of the full study, not this receptor alone: The quantity of clinical and demographic metadata differed by source and by participant and was supplied without curation.

Collaborating institutions collected whole blood in K2EDTA tubes following their own protocols. For TCRbeta analysis, collaborators shipped samples as frozen whole blood, isolated PBMCs, or DNA extracted from either of those sample types. The immunoSEQ Assay, a bias-controlled multiplex PCR, was used to amplify TCRbeta CDR3 regions from genomic DNA. Per the source publication's procedure: The number of nucleated cells in each sample was estimated by amplification of reference gene primers within the assay. Sequence reads were collapsed and filtered to measure the absolute abundance of every unique TCRbeta CDR3 rearrangement. For each sample, productive Simpson clonality was calculated by taking the square root of Simpson's diversity index across productive rearrangements. The immuneACCESS repertoire file appears here via TCRdb, limited to in-frame rearrangements. These files lack a portion of the clones; in checked studies, under half of the deficit traces to unresolved V genes, and the cause of the others is not known. V and J calls and clone size are given by that table; D and trimming were obtained from the DNA. Recorded for this sample are some 25,000 clones; more than 65% of them occurred a single time. Of the sample, around 55% falls within the top ten clones.

Input material: peripheral blood. The receptor comes from a man in his forties or fifties with active or convalescent COVID-19.

The DNA reads TGCGCCAGCAGCCAACTCCGAGGCGGGGTGGGGGTAGAGACCCAGTACTTC. It codes for CASSQLRGGVGVETQYF. The chain was built from TRBV4-1 and TRBJ2-5; the best D guess is TRBD2, with 6 bases matching. V gives up 2 bases and J gives up 4 bases, and the segment between their germline ends measures 20 bases. The germline V gene gives CDR1 as MGHRA and CDR2 as YSYEKL. The CDR3 holds 17 amino acids from the cysteine to the phenylalanine. Here the CDR3 DNA is all that survives: 51 bases in frame from base 1.